The 24 T cell receptor beta chains presented below share a single source sample, sequenced in a study of T cell responses to AZD1222 COVID-19 vaccine. Method: immunoSEQ multiplex PCR; TCRdb's copy keeps in-frame clones and lacks some. This table has 90,000 to 150,000 clones, approximately 84% appearing once. The sequenced sample was peripheral blood, obtained on day 0 of AZD1222 vaccination. Source of these receptors: an adult in good health.

This chain links TRBV10-3 with TRBJ2-3, with D tentatively TRBD2 (6 bases). CDR1 is ENHRY and CDR2 is SYGVKD in the germline V gene. Trimming removed 8 bases at V and 3 bases at J, with 12 bases between. This CDR3 spans 13 amino acids. The CDR3 sequence: CAIAGRQTDTQYF. In DNA, the CDR3 is TGTGCCATCGCGGGAAGGCAGACAGATACGCAGTATTTT.

This clone has only one observation. V and J are TRBV30 and TRBJ2-3; D is ambiguous. Germline CDR1 GTSNPN, CDR2 SVGIG (reference sequence). This CDR3 is 13 amino acids long. The CDR3 spells CAGQTQMRDTQYF. CDR3 DNA sequence: TGTGCTGGGCAAACGCAGATGAGAGATACGCAGTATTTT. The full variable domain, its missing parts supplied by reference TRBV30 and TRBJ2-3, is SQTIHQWPATLVQPVGSPLSLECTVEGTSNPNLYWYRQAAGRGLQLLFYSVGIGQISSEVPQNLSASRPQDRQFILSSKKLLLSDSGFYLCAGQTQMRDTQYFGPGTRLTVL.

The chain employs TRBV6-5 and TRBJ2-7, with 9 positions matching TRBD1. From germline, CDR1 is MNHEY and CDR2 SVGAGI. CDR3 length equals 16 residues. V gave up 0 bases and J gave up 4 bases; unmatched junction bases: 7. The CDR3 spells CASSYSKTGGLYEQYF. CDR3 nucleotides: TGTGCCAGCAGTTACTCGAAGACAGGGGGATTATACGAGCAGTACTTC.

CDR3 loop: CASSLKRVGEQYF. In nucleotides, the CDR3 is TGTGCCAGCAGCTTAAAAAGGGTGGGCGAGCAGTACTTC. The chain is built from TRBV11-3 and TRBJ2-7; unclear D gene. The CDR3 is 13 amino acids. From germline, CDR1 is SGHNT and CDR2 YENEEA. Trimming removed 2 bases from V and 6 bases from J, with 11 bases in between.

The V and J genes are TRBV7-8 and TRBJ1-5; 7 bases line up with TRBD1. Germline V CDR1 and CDR2: SGHVS, FQNEAQ. CDR3 length: 14 amino acids. Trimming removed 5 bases from V and 10 bases from J; junction bases left unmatched: 11. CDR3 nucleotide sequence: TGTGCCAGCAGCCCAGGGGGGACCCGACGTCCCCAGCATTTT. This gives the protein CASSPGGTRRPQHF.

The chain employs TRBV12-3 or TRBV12-4 and TRBJ2-5; D possibly matches TRBD1 or TRBD2 (5 bases each). The CDR3 consists of 13 residues. V lost 6 bases to trimming and J lost 7 bases, with 15 bases between them. CDR3 DNA: TGTGCCAGCAGCCCAGGGACCTTGGGGACCCAGTACTTC. It specifies CASSPGTLGTQYF.

The V and J genes are TRBV28 and TRBJ2-7; D is possibly TRBD1 (6 bases). V was shortened by 6 bases and J by 4 bases, with 10 bases between the two germline ends. Germline V CDR1 and CDR2: MDHEN, SYDVKM. The CDR3 spans 12 residues. The CDR3 DNA reads as TGTGCCAGCAGGAGGACAGTATACGAGCAGTACTTC. Protein sequence: CASRRTVYEQYF. The complete variable domain, with remaining parts taken from reference TRBV28 and TRBJ2-7, reads DVKVTQSSRYLVKRTGEKVFLECVQDMDHENMFWYRQDPGLGLRLIYFSYDVKMKEKGDIPEGYSVSREKKERFSLILESASTNQTSMYLCASRRTVYEQYFGPGTRLTVT.

This clone was observed once. The chain recombines TRBV5-1 with TRBJ1-1; D unresolved. V lost 5 bases, J lost 2 bases, and 10 bases lay in between. CDR1 and CDR2 (germline): SGHRS, YFSETQ. The CDR3 runs 13 residues. The CDR3 sequence is CASRVNSNTEAFF. CDR3 DNA: TGCGCCAGCAGGGTAAACAGTAACACTGAAGCTTTCTTT.

CDR3 nucleotides: TGCGCCAGCAGCCAAGATAACAGGGCAGTGGCGTTCTACGAGCAGTACTTC. Translating it yields CASSQDNRAVAFYEQYF. The chain carries TRBV4-1 and TRBJ2-7; possible D gene TRBD1, 6 bases. V was clipped by 0 bases and J by 3 bases, with 18 bases between them. Germline lookup yields CDR1 MGHRA and CDR2 YSYEKL. The CDR3 is made up of 17 amino acids.

The chain has TRBV7-6 and TRBJ1-3; the D is unclear. The CDR3 loop spans 15 amino acids. The V and J ends lost 2 bases and 0 bases respectively, with 8 bases between them. Germline values: CDR1 SGHVS, CDR2 FNYEAQ. As DNA, the CDR3 is TGTGCCAGCAGCTTAAGGGAGAGCTCTGGAAACACCATATATTTT. It codes for CASSLRESSGNTIYF.

The genes are TRBV7-9 and TRBJ1-4; D gene ambiguous. Germline-derived CDR1 and CDR2 are SEHNR and FQNEAQ (reference sequence). The CDR3 is 13 amino acids. V gave up 10 bases and J gave up 5 bases, with 14 bases separating them. CDR3 coding DNA: TGTGCCACAGCCAGGCAGGCCAATGAAAAACTGTTTTTT. It is translated as CATARQANEKLFF.

About this clone: The sample contains more than one DNA sequence encoding this CDR3. CDR3 coding DNA: TGTGCCAGCAGCTTAGGTACCGGCGGGAGGAGGTCCTACGAGCAGTACTTC. Translation gives CASSLGTGGRRSYEQYF. This rearrangement joins TRBV11-2 to TRBJ2-7, with 8 bases matching TRBD2. The V segment lost 1 base and the J segment 1 base; nucleotides outside the gene matches: 9. The CDR3 length is 17 residues. Germline V gene lookup returns CDR1 SGHAT and CDR2 FQNNGV.

The V call is TRBV2, the J call TRBJ1-1; TRBD1 might be the D (5 bases). V dropped 7 bases and J dropped 1 base, with 16 bases sitting between them. The CDR3 spans 15 residues. Looked up from germline, CDR1 is SNHLY and CDR2 is FYNNEI. In DNA form, the CDR3 reads TGTGCCAGCACCAAGGTGCCGGGGGAGAACACTGAAGCTTTCTTT. It codes for CASTKVPGENTEAFF.

V and J are TRBV27 and TRBJ1-1; 7 nucleotides line up with TRBD1. Trimming took 0 bases from V and 4 from J; bases not matched to a gene: 2. The CDR3 is 14 residues long. Germline CDR1 MNHEY, CDR2 SMNVEV (reference sequence). CDR3 amino acids: CASSLSQGTTEAFF. The CDR3 bases are TGTGCCAGCAGTTTATCACAGGGGACCACTGAAGCTTTCTTT.

The V call is TRBV5-1, the J call TRBJ2-2, with D perhaps matching TRBD1 (5 bases). The CDR3 consists of 15 residues. Trimming removed 0 bases at V and 3 bases at J, with 9 bases between. The germline gives CDR1 SGHRS, CDR2 YFSETQ. CDR3 DNA: TGCGCCAGCAGCTTGGCAGGGTTGGACACCGGGGAGCTGTTTTTT. This sequence encodes CASSLAGLDTGELFF. Full variable domain (rest looked up from reference TRBV5-1 and TRBJ2-2): KAGVTQTPRYLIKTRGQQVTLSCSPISGHRSVSWYQQTPGQGLQFLFEYFSETQRNKGNFPGRFSGRQFSNSRSEMNVSTLELGDSALYLCASSLAGLDTGELFFGEGSRLTVL.

In DNA form, the CDR3 reads TGTGCCAGCAGCTTGGAGAACACTGAAGCTTTCTTT. Its protein is CASSLENTEAFF. The V call is TRBV11-3, the J call TRBJ1-1; D ambiguous. The CDR3 has 12 amino acids. Trimming shortened V by 3 bases and J by 1 base, and 3 bases separated the two germline ends. Germline V lookup: CDR1 SGHNT, CDR2 YENEEA.

This rearrangement joins TRBV12-3 or TRBV12-4 to TRBJ1-2; D gene ambiguous. V was cut by 7 bases and J by 4 bases, with 10 bases left in between. CDR3 length: 12 residues. CDR3 nucleotides: TGTGCCAGCACCGCAGACCTCTATGGCTACACCTTC. It specifies CASTADLYGYTF.

The rearrangement joins TRBV5-6 to TRBJ1-2; no definite D call. CDR3 size: 14 residues. With 1 base removed from V and 7 bases from J, the gap between germline ends came to 14 bases. Germline CDR1 and CDR2: SGHDT and YYEEEE. CDR3 amino acids: CASSLSWRVSGYTF. CDR3 coding DNA: TGTGCCAGCAGCTTGAGTTGGCGGGTTAGTGGCTACACCTTC.

The chain links TRBV5-1 to TRBJ2-7; tentatively, D is TRBD2 (5 bases). Germline V CDR1 and CDR2: SGHRS, YFSETQ. V lost 0 bases and J 3 bases, leaving 10 bases between the germline ends. The CDR3 consists of 14 residues. In DNA form, the CDR3 reads TGCGCCAGCAGCTTGGGGGGAGATATCTACGAGCAGTACTTC. It yields the protein CASSLGGDIYEQYF.

V gene TRBV30 combines with J gene TRBJ1-2, with D possibly matching TRBD1 (5 bases). V lost 2 bases and J lost 5, with 15 bases in between. The germline gives CDR1 GTSNPN, CDR2 SVGIG (reference sequence). The CDR3 spans 14 residues. CDR3 amino acids: CAWSLAGRHYGYTF. The DNA for the CDR3 is TGTGCCTGGAGTCTAGCGGGACGTCATTATGGCTACACCTTC.

The CDR3 protein is CASSHGPTDTQYF. CDR3 bases: TGTGCCAGCAGCCACGGGCCCACAGATACGCAGTATTTT. The chain couples TRBV12-3 or TRBV12-4 to TRBJ2-3; D unresolved. Trimming took off 6 bases at V and 2 bases at J, with 9 bases between the two ends. The CDR3 covers 13 residues.

The chain has TRBV25-1 and TRBJ1-4; D is uncertain. The CDR3 is made up of 12 amino acids. CDR1 and CDR2 from the germline V gene are MGHDK and SYGVNS. V lost 1 base, J lost 8 bases, and 5 bases lay in between. CDR3 DNA sequence: TGTGCCAGCAGTGAATCCGAAGAAAAACTGTTTTTT. As protein: CASSESEEKLFF. Variable domain in full (rest from reference TRBV25-1 and TRBJ1-4): EADIYQTPRYLVIGTGKKITLECSQTMGHDKMYWYQQDPGMELHLIHYSYGVNSTEKGDLSSESTVSRIRTEHFPLTLESARPSHTSQYLCASSESEEKLFFGSGTQLSVL.

This clone was seen a few times. In DNA form, the CDR3 reads TGTGCCAGTAGTATAGGAGGGGCGGGAGCTTTCTTT. Protein product: CASSIGGAGAFF. The chain has TRBV19 and TRBJ1-1, with a tentative D call TRBD1 (5 bases). This CDR3 region has 12 residues. Trimming took off 1 base at V and 10 bases at J, with 10 bases between the two ends. Germline loops: CDR1 LNHDA, CDR2 SQIVND (reference sequence).

This chain uses TRBV27 with TRBJ2-5, with D possibly matching TRBD2 (7 bases). There are 16 residues in the CDR3. Germline V gene data show CDR1 as MNHEY and CDR2 as SMNVEV (reference sequence). Trimming cost V 3 bases and J 5 bases, with 19 bases left between them. CDR3 in amino acids: CASSLRGGAMLETQYF. Written as DNA, the CDR3 is TGTGCCAGCAGTTTGCGAGGGGGGGCAATGTTGGAGACCCAGTACTTC.